The 10 T cell receptor beta chains given below trace back to one sample, sequenced in a study of T cells in Graves' hyperthyroidism and ophthalmopathy. Researchers took RNA transcripts and amplified the TCR beta CDR3 regions from them. TCR CDR3 underwent first-round RT-PCR with the HTBI primer set. In TCRdb, the multiplex PCR reads were re-called with MiXCR into one record per CDR3 protein. The sample lists over 300,000 distinct CDR3 sequences, about an eighth seen once, with approximately 35% in the top ten. Specimen: blood. The source of these receptors is a woman between 40 and 50 years old with Graves' ophthalmopathy.

Points on this clonotype: A read error may be the cause here, since a much bigger clone is one base away. The chain carries TRBV7-9 and TRBJ1-2; weak D call: TRBD1 (5 bases). The V gene lost 4 bases and the J gene lost 8 bases, with 14 bases spanning the gap. This CDR3 has 13 residues. Germline CDR1 SEHNR, CDR2 FQNEAQ (reference sequence). This CDR3 reads CASSSWGCGGYTF. The DNA for the CDR3 is TGTGCCAGCAGCTCTTGGGGGTGCGGAGGCTACACCTTC.

This clonotype has a handful of counts. Here the CDR3 reads CASSLRRLQTQYF. CDR3 bases: TGTGCCAGCAGCTTAAGGAGATTACAGACCCAGTACTTC. The V gene is TRBV7-8, the J gene TRBJ2-5; D unclear. The CDR3 is made up of 13 amino acids. Germline V lookup: CDR1 SGHVS, CDR2 FQNEAQ. With 2 bases removed from V and 6 bases from J, the gap between germline ends came to 10 bases.

This clonotype showed up many times. This rearrangement joins TRBV11-3 to TRBJ2-3; D call uncertain. The V and J ends lost 2 bases and 0 bases respectively, with 6 bases between them. The CDR3 contains 14 residues. Per germline, CDR1 SGHNT and CDR2 YENEEA. The CDR3 sequence: CASSLMGSTDTQYF. Written as DNA, the CDR3 is TGTGCCAGCAGCTTAATGGGCAGCACAGATACGCAGTATTTT. Full variable domain (rest looked up from reference TRBV11-3 and TRBJ2-3): EAGVVQSPRYKIIEKKQPVAFWCNPISGHNTLYWYLQNLGQGPELLIRYENEEAVDDSQLPKDRFSAERLKGVDSTLKIQPAELGDSAVYLCASSLMGSTDTQYFGPGTRLTVL.

This clonotype has a count of ten or more. The chain links TRBV6-1 to TRBJ2-1; D is ambiguous. Germline V CDR1 and CDR2: MNHNS, SASEGT. There are 14 residues in the CDR3. With 3 bases removed from V and 3 bases from J, the gap between germline ends came to 9 bases. The CDR3 loop reads CASSDQSRYNEQFF. The DNA for the CDR3 is TGTGCCAGCAGTGATCAGTCTCGCTACAATGAGCAGTTCTTC.

This clonotype has a count of ten or more. This chain joins TRBV20-1 and TRBJ1-5; a possible D gene is TRBD1 (5 bases). V was pared by 7 bases and J by 5 bases, with 18 bases between. This CDR3 spans 14 amino acids. Germline-derived CDR1 and CDR2 are DFQATT and SNEGSKA (reference sequence). The CDR3 here is CSVSPQGRDQPQHF. The CDR3 region has the DNA TGCAGTGTCAGTCCCCAGGGAAGGGATCAGCCCCAGCATTTT.

This rearrangement joins TRBV7-8 to TRBJ2-7; 7 bases fit TRBD1. This CDR3 comprises 15 residues. The germline CDR1 and CDR2 sequences are SGHVS and FQNEAQ. V lost 5 bases to trimming and J lost 3 bases; unmatched junction nucleotides: 10. CDR3 residues: CASSSRDSSFYEQYF. In DNA, the CDR3 is TGTGCCAGCAGCAGCCGGGACAGCAGCTTCTACGAGCAGTACTTC.

This clonotype was seen at least ten times. This chain uses TRBV11-2 with TRBJ2-1, with 11 bases matching TRBD2. Germline CDR1 SGHAT, CDR2 FQNNGV. This CDR3 is 16 amino acids long. V was pared by 5 bases and J by 7 bases, with 10 bases of the junction left unmatched. CDR3 DNA sequence: TGTGCCAGCAGCCCTGATAGCGGGGGGGCCGTAAATGAGCAGTTCTTC. It yields the protein CASSPDSGGAVNEQFF.

The sample holds many counts of this clonotype. The rearrangement links TRBV6-2 or TRBV6-3 to TRBJ2-5; no clear D. Trimming stripped 3 bases from V and 1 base from J, with 12 bases between. The CDR3 sequence is 15 residues long. CDR1 MNHEY and CDR2 SVGEGT come from the germline V gene. Here the CDR3 reads CASSYGRRFQETQYF. CDR3 DNA: TGTGCCAGCAGTTATGGACGGCGGTTCCAAGAGACCCAGTACTTC.

The sample holds many counts of this clonotype. The CDR3 protein is CASSRILSGGTEAFF. The DNA for the CDR3 is TGTGCCAGCAGCCGGATCCTCTCGGGGGGGACTGAAGCTTTCTTT. The V call is TRBV14, the J call TRBJ1-1; maybe TRBD1 (5 bases). The CDR3 runs 15 residues. The V end lost 4 bases, the J end lost 5 bases, and 17 bases lay between the germline ends. CDR1 is SGHDN and CDR2 is FVKESK in the germline V gene.

This clonotype has at least ten counts. The V and J genes are TRBV2 and TRBJ1-2; TRBD1 aligns across 7 bases. The CDR3 totals 15 residues. Germline-derived CDR1 and CDR2 are SNHLY and FYNNEI. Trimming removed 4 bases from V and 8 bases from J; junction bases left unmatched: 13. DNA of the CDR3: TGTGCCAGCAGTGCAGGGGGTAGGCTAGAAGCCGGCTACACCTTC. It yields the protein CASSAGGRLEAGYTF.